Reported below is one TCR beta chain. The antigen remains unidentified. Donors likely had unrecorded immune exposures despite being nominally healthy when sampled. Use of 60 Vbeta and 13 Jbeta primers characterized the PCR. TCRdb's copy holds only in-frame clones and misses some; the assay was immunoSEQ multiplex PCR. The data hold 100,000 to 150,000 clones, with about three quarters observed a single time. This sample is drawn from a study of cytomegalovirus exposure and HLA in healthy donors. Study-wide results and limits: Further analysis, carried out later, found HLA-associated TCR beta chains more clonally expanded than equally common other chains.

Germline V CDR1 and CDR2: MNHEY, SVGAGI. The CDR3 extends over 14 amino acids. Losses at the gene ends were 5 bases for V and 6 bases for J; bases not matched to a gene: 7. Sequenced: PBMCs. This chain uses TRBV6-5 with TRBJ1-1; the match to TRBD1 covers 9 bases. The sequence was obtained from a man in his thirties or forties in good health and CMV-seronegative. CDR3 sequence reads: CASSPGQGRAEAFF. For the CDR3, the DNA is TGTGCCAGCAGTCCTGGACAGGGGCGGGCTGAAGCTTTCTTT.